Following are 18 T cell receptor beta chains from one sample sequenced in a study of cytomegalovirus exposure and HLA in healthy donors. 60 Vbeta and 13 Jbeta primers were used in PCR. TCRdb's table, derived via immunoSEQ multiplex PCR, lists solely in-frame clones and lacks some. Its clone listing holds tens of thousands of clones. What was sequenced was PBMCs. The receptors were gathered from a man aged 25 to 40 in good health and CMV-seronegative.

The V and J genes are TRBV19 and TRBJ1-6, with 8 nucleotides matching TRBD1. Unmatched junction bases numbered 8, after V lost 5 bases and J lost 8 bases. The germline gives CDR1 LNHDA, CDR2 SQIVND (reference sequence). The CDR3 has 15 amino acids. The CDR3 nucleotides read TGTGCCAGTAGTGCGGACAGGGCCTCCTATTCACCCCTCCACTTT. Amino acids: CASSADRASYSPLHF.

The chain carries TRBV2 and TRBJ2-2; 9 bases map to TRBD2. Germline lookup yields CDR1 SNHLY and CDR2 FYNNEI. Trimming removed 2 bases from V and 9 bases from J; junction bases left unmatched: 10. This CDR3 has 16 residues. The CDR3 coding sequence is TGTGCCAGCAGTGAACTCCGGGCTAGCGGGACCCGGGAGCTGTTTTTT. Protein sequence: CASSELRASGTRELFF.

The chain recombines TRBV30 with TRBJ2-6; 8 nucleotides align to TRBD1. V lost 4 bases to trimming and J lost 1 base; unmatched junction nucleotides: 6. CDR1 is GTSNPN, CDR2 SVGIG, per germline (reference sequence). The CDR3 spans 16 residues. The CDR3 coding sequence is TGTGCCTGGAAGAACAGGGGGTGGTCTGGGGCCAACGTCCTGACTTTC. Its translation: CAWKNRGWSGANVLTF.

The chain is built from TRBV13 and TRBJ1-2, with TRBD1 as a possible D gene (5 bases). The CDR3 loop spans 16 amino acids. Per germline, CDR1 PRHDT and CDR2 FYEKMQ (reference sequence). Trimming stripped 5 bases from V and 4 bases from J, with 20 bases between. CDR3 residues: CASSPPPTALPYGYTF. The CDR3 nucleotides are TGTGCCAGCAGCCCGCCCCCGACAGCCCTTCCCTATGGCTACACCTTC.

V gene TRBV18 combines with J gene TRBJ2-7; 8 nucleotides match TRBD1. After removal of 3 bases from V and 7 bases from J, the junction contained 5 bases not matched to a gene. Germline V gives CDR1 KGHSH, CDR2 LQKENI. This CDR3 is built from 13 residues. CDR3 sequence reads: CASSPMTGAEQYF. For the CDR3, the DNA is TGTGCCAGCTCACCGATGACAGGGGCAGAGCAGTACTTC.

The chain couples TRBV19 to TRBJ1-1, with a possible D match to TRBD1 (5 bases). This CDR3 region has 14 residues. V shed 5 bases and J shed 5 bases, with 15 bases lying between them. The V gene's germline CDR1 is LNHDA and CDR2 SQIVND (reference sequence). For the CDR3, the DNA is TGTGCCAGTAGTCAGGGCCCCTCGAGGACTGAAGCTTTCTTT. Its protein is CASSQGPSRTEAFF.

This chain connects TRBV18 to TRBJ2-3; the D is unclear. Germline lookup yields CDR1 KGHSH and CDR2 LQKENI. Trimming removed 3 bases at V and 8 bases at J, with 9 bases between. This CDR3 has 12 residues. CDR3 residues: CASSPRVGTQYF. For the CDR3, the DNA is TGTGCCAGCTCACCTCGGGTGGGTACGCAGTATTTT. The full variable domain, rest sourced from reference TRBV18 and TRBJ2-3, is NAGVMQNPRHLVRRRGQEARLRCSPMKGHSHVYWYRQLPEEGLKFMVYLQKENIIDESGMPKERFSAEFPKEGPSILRIQQVVRGDSAAYFCASSPRVGTQYFGPGTRLTVL.

The chain carries TRBV5-4 and TRBJ2-2, with 8 bases identical to TRBD1. CDR3 length: 15 residues. Trimming took 1 base from V and 4 from J; bases not matched to a gene: 3. The germline CDR1 and CDR2 sequences are SGHNT and YYREEE (reference sequence). For the CDR3, the DNA is TGTGCCAGCAGCTTGCCAGGGGGCGGCACCGGGGAGCTGTTTTTT. It specifies CASSLPGGGTGELFF. The variable domain in full, with the rest retrieved from reference TRBV5-4 and TRBJ2-2, is ETGVTQSPTHLIKTRGQQVTLRCSSQSGHNTVSWYQQALGQGPQFIFQYYREEENGRGNFPPRFSGLQFPNYSSELNVNALELDDSALYLCASSLPGGGTGELFFGEGSRLTVL.

The chain is built from TRBV5-1 and TRBJ2-1, with 10 bases lining up with TRBD1. The junction had 14 bases not matched to a gene; V was cut back by 4 bases and J by 4 bases. The CDR3 covers 18 residues. Germline CDR1 reads SGHRS; CDR2 reads YFSETQ. As DNA, the CDR3 is TGCGCCAGCAGCCCGCCCCGGGACAGGGGATTCAGGTACAATGAGCAGTTCTTC. Its protein is CASSPPRDRGFRYNEQFF.

This chain joins TRBV7-8 and TRBJ1-1, with a weak D call TRBD1 (6 bases). V shed 4 bases and J shed 0 bases, with 9 bases lying between them. The CDR3 length is 14 residues. Germline V lookup: CDR1 SGHVS, CDR2 FQNEAQ. DNA for the CDR3: TGTGCCAGCAGCTCCGACAGGATGAACACTGAAGCTTTCTTT. Its protein is CASSSDRMNTEAFF. Together with reference TRBV7-8 and TRBJ1-1, the CDR3 gives the full variable domain: GAGVSQSPRYKVAKRGQDVALRCDPISGHVSLFWYQQALGQGPEFLTYFQNEAQLDKSGLPSDRFFAERPEGSVSTLKIQRTQQEDSAVYLCASSSDRMNTEAFFGQGTRLTVV.

The chain couples TRBV19 to TRBJ1-1, with 8 positions matching TRBD1. This CDR3 comprises 16 residues. V lost 1 base and J lost 2; bases outside the gene matches: 6. Germline CDR1 reads LNHDA; CDR2 reads SQIVND (reference sequence). The CDR3: CASSIVQGAGNTEAFF. CDR3 bases: TGTGCCAGTAGTATAGTGCAGGGGGCGGGAAACACTGAAGCTTTCTTT.

The rearrangement links TRBV5-1 to TRBJ2-3, with 13 bases lining up with TRBD2. This CDR3 comprises 17 residues. Germline V lookup: CDR1 SGHRS, CDR2 YFSETQ. V dropped 4 bases and J dropped 2; count of bases not matched to a gene: 7. CDR3 nucleotide sequence: TGCGCCAGCAGCCCACCGGGACTAGCGGGGCCCACAGATACGCAGTATTTT. Encoded protein: CASSPPGLAGPTDTQYF.

This chain links TRBV28 with TRBJ1-4, with D maybe TRBD1 (5 bases). The V end lost 8 bases, the J end lost 3 bases, and 7 bases lay between the germline ends. From germline, CDR1 is MDHEN and CDR2 SYDVKM. CDR3 length equals 12 residues. The CDR3 DNA sequence: TGTGCCAGCTGGGGGGCTAATGAAAAACTGTTTTTT. Translated: CASWGANEKLFF.

The V call is TRBV7-9, the J call TRBJ1-6; 10 bases are a match to TRBD1. The CDR3 has 14 residues. The ends lost 4 bases at V and 7 bases at J; junction bases unmatched: 1. Per the germline V gene, CDR1 is SEHNR and CDR2 is FQNEAQ (reference sequence). The CDR3 nucleotides are TGTGCCAGCAGCTCGGACAGGGGGAATTCACCCCTCCACTTT. It codes for CASSSDRGNSPLHF.

The genes are TRBV18 and TRBJ1-5, with TRBD1 identical over 8 bases. J was trimmed by 2 bases and V by 8 bases; bases with no gene match: 5. The CDR3 is made up of 14 amino acids. Per the germline V gene, CDR1 is KGHSH and CDR2 is LQKENI. DNA for the CDR3: TGTGCCAGCGCTCAGACAGGGGGCAATCAGCCCCAGCATTTT. Residues: CASAQTGGNQPQHF.

The chain employs TRBV25-1 and TRBJ1-1, with 8 bases matching TRBD1. The V segment lost 5 bases and the J segment 1 base; nucleotides outside the gene matches: 3. The CDR3 contains 14 residues. Germline-derived CDR1 and CDR2 are MGHDK and SYGVNS. CDR3 DNA sequence: TGTGCCAGCAGTCGACAGGGGACGAACACTGAAGCTTTCTTT. Its protein product is CASSRQGTNTEAFF. The variable domain in full, with the rest retrieved from reference TRBV25-1 and TRBJ1-1, is EADIYQTPRYLVIGTGKKITLECSQTMGHDKMYWYQQDPGMELHLIHYSYGVNSTEKGDLSSESTVSRIRTEHFPLTLESARPSHTSQYLCASSRQGTNTEAFFGQGTRLTVV.

The rearrangement joins TRBV6-6 to TRBJ2-7; 7 bases line up with TRBD1. J gave up 6 bases and V 2 bases, and 1 base lay outside the gene matches. There are 12 residues in the CDR3. CDR1 is MNHNY and CDR2 is SVGAGI in the germline V gene (reference sequence). CDR3 nucleotide sequence: TGTGCCAGCAGTTACGCAGGGGGCGAGCAGTACTTC. This translates into CASSYAGGEQYF.

The V call is TRBV7-9, the J call TRBJ2-4, with D maybe TRBD2 (6 bases). V gave up 4 bases and J gave up 6 bases, with 19 bases separating them. Germline V gives CDR1 SEHNR, CDR2 FQNEAQ (reference sequence). The length of the CDR3 is 16 residues. For the CDR3, the DNA is TGTGCCAGCAGCTCTTTAGACGGGGTCGGGGGAAACATTCAGTACTTC. Translation: CASSSLDGVGGNIQYF.